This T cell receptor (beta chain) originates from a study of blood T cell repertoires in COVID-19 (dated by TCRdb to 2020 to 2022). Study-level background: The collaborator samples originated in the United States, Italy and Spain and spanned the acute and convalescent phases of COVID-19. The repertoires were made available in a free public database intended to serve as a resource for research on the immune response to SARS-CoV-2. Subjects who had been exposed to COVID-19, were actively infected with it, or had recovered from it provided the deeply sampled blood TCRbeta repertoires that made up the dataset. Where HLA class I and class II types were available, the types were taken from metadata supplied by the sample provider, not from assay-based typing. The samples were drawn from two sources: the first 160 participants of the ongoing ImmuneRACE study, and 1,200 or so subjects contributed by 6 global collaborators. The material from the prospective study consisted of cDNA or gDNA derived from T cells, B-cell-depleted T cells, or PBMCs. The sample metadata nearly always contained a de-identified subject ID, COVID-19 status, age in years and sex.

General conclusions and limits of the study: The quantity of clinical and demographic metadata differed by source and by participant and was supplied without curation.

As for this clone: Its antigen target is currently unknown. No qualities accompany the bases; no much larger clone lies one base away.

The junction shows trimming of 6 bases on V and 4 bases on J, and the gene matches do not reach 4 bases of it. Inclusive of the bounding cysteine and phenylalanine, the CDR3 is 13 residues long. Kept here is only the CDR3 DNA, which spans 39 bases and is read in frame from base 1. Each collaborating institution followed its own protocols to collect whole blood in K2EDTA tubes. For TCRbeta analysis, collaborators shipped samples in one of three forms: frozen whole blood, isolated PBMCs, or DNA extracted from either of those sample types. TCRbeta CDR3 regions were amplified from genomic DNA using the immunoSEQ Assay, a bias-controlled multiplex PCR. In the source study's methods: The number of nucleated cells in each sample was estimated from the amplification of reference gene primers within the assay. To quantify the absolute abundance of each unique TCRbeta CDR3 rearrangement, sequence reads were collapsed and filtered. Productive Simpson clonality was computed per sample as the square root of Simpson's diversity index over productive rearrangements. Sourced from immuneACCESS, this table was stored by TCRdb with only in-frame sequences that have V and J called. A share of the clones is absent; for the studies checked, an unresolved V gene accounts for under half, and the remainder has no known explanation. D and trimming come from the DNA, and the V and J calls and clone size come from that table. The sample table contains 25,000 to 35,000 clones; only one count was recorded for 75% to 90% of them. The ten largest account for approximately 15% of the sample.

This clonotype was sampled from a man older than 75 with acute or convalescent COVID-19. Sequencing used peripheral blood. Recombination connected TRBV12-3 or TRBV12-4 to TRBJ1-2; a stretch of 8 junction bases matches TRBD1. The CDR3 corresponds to CASRLTGVYGYTF. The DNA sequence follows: TGTGCCAGCAGACTGACAGGGGTCTATGGCTACACCTTC.